Listed here are 12 T cell receptor beta chains from one sample, sequenced in a study of CD8 T cells in Susac syndrome. Random hexamers were used to reverse transcribe the RNA input (roughly 0.5 to 1 ug). TCRdb re-derived calls from the immunoSEQ multiplex PCR reads in MiXCR, one entry per CDR3 protein. Of 200,000 to 250,000 distinct CDR3 sequences detected, 94% appear once; the ten largest clones hold 0.15%. The sequencing sample was made of CD4+ T cells from PBMCs. The receptors were gathered from a human donor with Susac syndrome.

V and J are TRBV12-3 or TRBV12-4 and TRBJ1-6; a possible D gene is TRBD1 (5 bases). The CDR3 spans 14 residues. With 5 bases removed from V and 6 bases from J, the gap between germline ends came to 11 bases. For the CDR3, the DNA is TGTGCCAGCAGTCCCGGGGGGACTAATTCACCCCTCCACTTT. As protein: CASSPGGTNSPLHF.

This sequence joins TRBV5-1 and TRBJ1-1; D may be TRBD1 (5 bases). Trimming stripped 5 bases from V and 2 bases from J, with 10 bases between. There are 13 residues in the CDR3. Germline V lookup: CDR1 SGHRS, CDR2 YFSETQ. The CDR3 spells CASRTEANTEAFF. CDR3 DNA: TGCGCCAGCAGGACAGAGGCAAACACTGAAGCTTTCTTT.

This rearrangement joins TRBV5-1 to TRBJ2-2; D is uncertain. Germline-derived CDR1 and CDR2 are SGHRS and YFSETQ. The CDR3 sequence is 15 residues long. The V and J ends lost 6 bases and 0 bases respectively, with 12 bases between them. The CDR3 protein is CASTRLESNTGELFF. In nucleotides, the CDR3 is TGCGCCAGCACCCGCTTGGAGTCGAACACCGGGGAGCTGTTTTTT.

Concerning this clonotype: One end of the junction does not line up with germline, which may come from a read error. The chain recombines TRBV6-2 or TRBV6-3 with TRBJ2-5, with D perhaps given as TRBD1 or TRBD2 (5 bases each). CDR3 length: 11 amino acids. Germline V gene data show CDR1 as MNHEY and CDR2 as SVGEGT. CDR3 coding DNA: TGTGCCAGCAGTTACGGGGGAGACCGGTTCTTC. It encodes CASSYGGDRFF.

This chain links TRBV27 with TRBJ1-6; tentative D call: TRBD1 (5 bases). There are 16 residues in the CDR3. V was cut by 3 bases and J by 0 bases, with 9 bases left in between. The germline V gene has CDR1 MNHEY and CDR2 SMNVEV (reference sequence). CDR3 coding DNA: TGTGCCAGCAGTTTCGGGGGGAGCTCCTATAATTCACCCCTCCACTTT. Protein product: CASSFGGSSYNSPLHF.

This clonotype appeared once. The chain links TRBV5-1 to TRBJ1-1; D is unresolved. CDR3 size: 15 residues. Germline V gene sequence: CDR1 SGHRS, CDR2 YFSETQ. V lost 2 bases, J lost 5 bases, and 16 bases lay in between. The CDR3 DNA sequence: TGCGCCAGCAGCTTTTTAGAGGGCGGAGGGACTGAAGCTTTCTTT. It codes for CASSFLEGGGTEAFF. Full variable domain (rest looked up from reference TRBV5-1 and TRBJ1-1): KAGVTQTPRYLIKTRGQQVTLSCSPISGHRSVSWYQQTPGQGLQFLFEYFSETQRNKGNFPGRFSGRQFSNSRSEMNVSTLELGDSALYLCASSFLEGGGTEAFFGQGTRLTVV.

The chain recombines TRBV2 with TRBJ2-7; D unresolved. V was trimmed by 5 bases and J by 4 bases, leaving 3 bases between them. The CDR3 has 10 amino acids. The germline V gene encodes CDR1 SNHLY and CDR2 FYNNEI. This CDR3 is CASSLYEQYF. The CDR3 coding sequence is TGTGCCAGCAGTCTGTACGAGCAGTACTTC.

This chain joins TRBV5-1 and TRBJ2-1, with TRBD1 matching over 10 bases. The CDR3 is 14 amino acids. J gave up 7 bases and V 4 bases, and 5 bases lay outside the gene matches. Germline V gives CDR1 SGHRS, CDR2 YFSETQ. In DNA form, the CDR3 reads TGCGCCAGCAGCCTGCCGGGACAGGGGAATGAGCAGTTCTTC. Residues: CASSLPGQGNEQFF.

This rearrangement joins TRBV5-1 to TRBJ2-5; no clear D. In germline, CDR1 is SGHRS, CDR2 YFSETQ. Trimming removed 4 bases at V and 2 bases at J, with 15 bases between. CDR3 length equals 15 residues. The CDR3 spells CASSPGDGRQETQYF. The CDR3 region has the DNA TGCGCCAGCAGCCCTGGGGATGGAAGGCAAGAGACCCAGTACTTC.

J is TRBJ2-5 and V is TRBV12-3 or TRBV12-4; the D is unclear. V was clipped by 6 bases and J by 1 base, with 9 bases between them. This CDR3 comprises 13 residues. The CDR3 DNA sequence: TGTGCCAGCAGGCGGAGTTTCCAAGAGACCCAGTACTTC. It codes for CASRRSFQETQYF.

The CDR3, as DNA: TGCAGTGCTAAGAGGGAGTTCAATCAGCCCCAGCATTTT. Protein sequence: CSAKREFNQPQHF. The chain uses TRBV20-1 and TRBJ1-5; the D is unclear. The V and J ends lost 4 bases and 3 bases respectively, with 10 bases between them. In germline, CDR1 is DFQATT, CDR2 SNEGSKA (reference sequence). The length of the CDR3 is 13 residues.

The CDR3 nucleotides are TGTGCCAGCAGTTCAGAGACAGGGGGGAAGTCACCCCTCCACTTT. This encodes CASSSETGGKSPLHF. The chain uses TRBV6-5 and TRBJ1-6; 9 bases match TRBD1. From germline, CDR1 is MNHEY and CDR2 SVGAGI. This CDR3 spans 15 amino acids. The ends lost 4 bases at V and 10 bases at J; junction bases unmatched: 8.